The clone carrying this T cell receptor (beta chain) was counted between two and nine times. This sample is part of a study of regulatory T cells in long-lasting Graves disease. Per the germline V gene, CDR1 is SGHDT and CDR2 is YYEEEE. With 0 bases removed from V and 0 bases from J, the gap between germline ends came to 13 bases. The CDR3 has 17 residues. For TCR beta, libraries came from iRepertoire HTBI primers and Arm-PCR of CDR3 regions. TCRdb used MiXCR to reprocess the multiplex PCR reads, holding one entry per CDR3 protein. The table includes some 440,000 distinct CDR3 sequences, less than 25% detected once. Time point described: persistent/refractory GD, antithyroid drugs over 5 years with positive TRAb. Extracted RNA from PBMCs served as the source of the TCR library.

This TCR came from a female donor with Graves disease. This chain connects TRBV5-6 to TRBJ2-4; D not resolved. The material was peripheral blood mononuclear cells (PBMCs), obtained when the disease was refractory, from a patient treated with antithyroid drugs. CDR3 sequence: CASSLAEVSLAKNIQYF. Here the CDR3 DNA reads TGTGCCAGCAGCTTGGCCGAAGTGAGTCTAGCCAAAAACATTCAGTACTTC.